This TCR beta chain derives from a study of blood T cell repertoires in COVID-19. Per the authors' pipeline: The authors estimated nucleated cell counts from reference gene primer amplification. TCRdb's copy holds only in-frame clones and misses some; the assay was immunoSEQ multiplex PCR. Clonal size and the V and J genes are those of that table, whereas D and trimming came from the DNA. The sample shows roughly 330,000 clones, around 87% of them seen only once. Cohorts were based on clinical histories the participants reported. This CDR3 is built from 15 residues. Germline assignment: CDR1 SGHDT and CDR2 YYEEEE. V was clipped by 4 bases and J by 7 bases; unmatched bases: 9.

Sequencing was done on a sample of PBMCs or T cells enriched from blood (not recorded which). The receptor was isolated from a woman younger than 45 who had recovered from COVID-19. V and J are TRBV5-6 and TRBJ1-5; 9 nucleotides align to TRBD1. The DNA of the CDR3 is TGTGCCAGCAGCCGCCGGGACAGGGTTTGGCAGCCCCAGCATTTT. Amino acids: CASSRRDRVWQPQHF.